These 12 T cell receptor beta chains were sequenced from one sample in a study of post-analysis software for immune sequencing data. Overall study results and limits: Controls had lower frequencies than patients of 4 or 5 TRBV segments, which included TRBV5-6, TRBV5-1 and TRBV20-1.

These receptors are not linked to any known antigen. Tagging with unique molecular identifiers was a feature of the TCR beta cDNA libraries. MiXCR, run by TCRdb on the PCR reads, gives a single entry per CDR3 protein. The repertoire holds about 820,000 distinct CDR3 sequences, 53% seen once, with 4.6% in the top ten. Sequencing was done on a sample of blood. All receptors come from a girl between 5 and 17 years old with multiple sclerosis.

The chain carries TRBV7-9 and TRBJ2-7; 10 bases are a match to TRBD2. This CDR3 has 17 residues. With V trimmed by 4 bases and J by 0 bases, 9 bases remained unmatched. Germline V gives CDR1 SEHNR, CDR2 FQNEAQ (reference sequence). The CDR3 sequence is CASSSTSGTASSYEQYF. The CDR3 coding sequence is TGTGCCAGCAGCTCAACTAGCGGGACAGCAAGCTCCTACGAGCAGTACTTC.

This chain uses TRBV7-2 with TRBJ1-2; D unresolved. This CDR3 region has 13 residues. V was shortened by 2 bases and J by 8 bases, with 12 bases between the two germline ends. Germline-derived CDR1 and CDR2 are SGHTA and FQGNSA. In nucleotides, the CDR3 is TGTGCCAGCAGCTTAAAGGCGGCGGGGGGCTACACCTTC. Translation: CASSLKAAGGYTF.

The chain carries TRBV4-1 and TRBJ2-7; 9 bases are shared with TRBD2. J gave up 0 bases and V 0 bases, and 6 bases lay outside the gene matches. The CDR3 runs 17 residues. Germline loops: CDR1 MGHRA, CDR2 YSYEKL. CDR3 sequence: CASSQELAGSYSYEQYF. The CDR3 coding sequence is TGCGCCAGCAGCCAAGAGCTAGCGGGGTCCTACTCCTACGAGCAGTACTTC.

The gene calls are TRBV7-6 and TRBJ2-7; the D call may be TRBD1 or TRBD2 (5 bases each). The V and J ends lost 4 bases and 0 bases respectively, with 22 bases between them. The germline CDR1 and CDR2 sequences are SGHVS and FNYEAQ. This CDR3 region has 18 residues. In nucleotides, the CDR3 is TGTGCCAGCAGCTCCTACCCAGGCTCCGGGACGGGCTCCTACGAGCAGTACTTC. Translation: CASSSYPGSGTGSYEQYF.

This clonotype was recorded once. V and J are TRBV2 and TRBJ1-1, with D unclear. This CDR3 spans 14 amino acids. Germline assignment: CDR1 SNHLY and CDR2 FYNNEI. Trimming shortened V by 0 bases and J by 9 bases, and 14 bases separated the two germline ends. CDR3 sequence: CASSEAPTAEKAFF. CDR3 DNA: TGTGCCAGCAGTGAAGCGCCGACGGCAGAAAAAGCTTTCTTT.

This clonotype is a singleton in its sample. This sequence joins TRBV7-9 and TRBJ2-6, with unresolved D. The CDR3 has 15 residues. V shed 11 bases and J shed 3 bases, with 17 bases lying between them. CDR1 and CDR2 from the germline V gene are SEHNR and FQNEAQ (reference sequence). The CDR3 DNA sequence: TGTGCCTGTGAGTCGGGTGCCTATGGGGCCAACGTCCTGACTTTC. Translating it yields CACESGAYGANVLTF.

This chain uses TRBV29-1 with TRBJ2-7; a possible D gene is TRBD2 (7 bases). The J call is uncertain, as TRBJ2-5 better fits the DNA end. The CDR3 extends over 14 amino acids. Per germline, CDR1 SQVTM and CDR2 ANQGSEA. In nucleotides, the CDR3 is TGCAGCGCTCGGGACCGGGGGGCGTTAGAGACCCAGTACTTC. It specifies CSARDRGALETQYF.

The chain employs TRBV29-1 and TRBJ1-2, with D perhaps matching TRBD1 (6 bases). Looked up from germline, CDR1 is SQVTM and CDR2 is ANQGSEA. The CDR3 spans 18 residues. V was cut by 3 bases and J by 0 bases, with 23 bases left in between. The chain's CDR3 is CSVDLYHRASGANYGYTF. As DNA, the CDR3 is TGCAGCGTTGACTTATATCACAGGGCCAGCGGAGCTAACTATGGCTACACCTTC.

This clonotype was seen a handful of times. Here the CDR3 DNA reads TGTGCCAGCAGCCCTGGGACAGGGCGTGGGGACATTCAGTACTTC. It yields the protein CASSPGTGRGDIQYF. J is TRBJ2-4 and V is TRBV7-2; the match to TRBD1 covers 9 bases. In germline, CDR1 is SGHTA, CDR2 FQGNSA. The CDR3 has 15 residues. V lost 5 bases to trimming and J lost 8 bases; unmatched junction nucleotides: 10.

The chain couples TRBV20-1 to TRBJ2-7; D unresolved. Trimming removed 5 bases at V and 0 bases at J, with 14 bases between. This CDR3 comprises 14 residues. Germline V lookup: CDR1 DFQATT, CDR2 SNEGSKA (reference sequence). This CDR3 is CSAHDIRVSYEQYF. The CDR3 DNA reads as TGCAGTGCTCACGACATTAGGGTCTCCTACGAGCAGTACTTC.

This rearrangement joins TRBV5-6 to TRBJ1-1; 7 nucleotides agree with TRBD1. This CDR3 contains 14 residues. V lost 4 bases and J lost 5; bases outside the gene matches: 8. Germline CDR1 and CDR2: SGHDT and YYEEEE. CDR3 DNA sequence: TGTGCCAGCAGCGTGGAAAACAGGGGAACTGAAGCTTTCTTT. As protein: CASSVENRGTEAFF.

The J gene is TRBJ1-1, the V gene TRBV7-9, with D unresolved. CDR3 length: 12 amino acids. V lost 4 bases to trimming and J lost 7 bases, with 10 bases between them. CDR1 is SEHNR, CDR2 FQNEAQ, per germline (reference sequence). CDR3 in DNA: TGTGCCAGCAGCTCCCTGGGTGGTGAAGCTTTCTTT. Amino acids: CASSSLGGEAFF.